A selection of T cell receptor beta chains follows, all from one sample in a study of beta chain features in type 1 diabetes. The data were produced by immunoSEQ multiplex PCR, yet TCRdb's version contains in-frame clones alone and is incomplete. The table records 150,000 to 200,000 clones, around 8% of them present only once. Material for sequencing was central memory CD4+ T cells from blood. These receptors all come from a woman between 18 and 29 years old with type 1 diabetes. CDR3s include the opening cysteine and the closing phenylalanine or tryptophan. A D gene is named only where the DNA matches it firmly. Clone sizes are given selectively: once, few, many, or a class where the clone is expanded.

NA	TRBJ2-5	TRBV28	few	CASTPRRGKGETQYF	TGTGCCAGCACACCTCGCCGGGGGAAAGGAGAGACCCAGTACTTC
TRBD1	TRBJ2-7	TRBV28	few	CASSSPGQGVVFGQYF	TGTGCCAGCAGTTCCCCCGGACAGGGCGTCGTTTTCGGGCAGTACTTC
TRBD2	TRBJ2-1	TRBV27	NA	CASSRVLRTSVYNEQFF	TGTGCCAGCAGTCGGGTGCTCCGGACTAGCGTCTACAATGAGCAGTTCTTC
NA	TRBJ2-7	TRBV11-2	NA	CASSIQGHEQYF	TGTGCCAGCAGCATACAGGGTCACGAGCAGTACTTC
NA	TRBJ1-1	TRBV6-5	few	CASSYSRATTEAFF	TGTGCCAGCAGTTACTCGAGGGCGACCACTGAAGCTTTCTTT
TRBD2	TRBJ2-1	TRBV9	NA	CASSVGGGRWIANEQFF	TGTGCCAGCAGCGTAGGGGGGGGGAGGTGGATTGCCAATGAGCAGTTCTTC
NA	TRBJ1-5	TRBV28	few	CASSPGQSRQPQHF	TGTGCCAGCAGCCCTGGACAAAGCAGGCAGCCCCAGCATTTT
TRBD1	TRBJ2-5	TRBV7-2	NA	CASSLGTGEGETQYF	TGTGCCAGCAGCTTAGGGACAGGGGAGGGAGAGACCCAGTACTTC
NA	TRBJ2-4	TRBV7-2	few	CASSLFGSGGKNIQYF	TGTGCCAGCAGCTTATTCGGATCCGGGGGTAAAAACATTCAGTACTTC
NA	TRBJ2-5	TRBV27	few	CASSPRGRETQYF	TGTGCCAGCAGTCCTCGTGGGAGGGAGACCCAGTACTTC
NA	TRBJ1-1	TRBV19	NA	CASSPDMGAVNTEAFF	TGTGCCAGTAGTCCTGACATGGGGGCAGTGAACACTGAAGCTTTCTTT
NA	TRBJ2-1	TRBV4-3	few	CASSQVAEGGKFF	TGCGCCAGCAGCCAAGTAGCCGAGGGGGGGAAGTTCTTC
TRBD1	TRBJ1-2	TRBV28	NA	CASSYPTGGNYGYTF	TGTGCCAGCAGCTACCCGACAGGGGGGAACTATGGCTACACCTTC
NA	TRBJ2-3	TRBV9	few	CASSFTMVAGTDTQYF	TGTGCCAGCAGCTTCACGATGGTAGCTGGCACAGATACGCAGTATTTT
NA	TRBJ2-2	TRBV11-2	few	CASSLVFRSGGELFF	TGTGCCAGCAGCTTAGTGTTTCGGTCGGGCGGGGAGCTGTTTTTT
NA	TRBJ2-5	TRBV29-1	few	CSVRPDLETQYF	TGCAGCGTTCGCCCAGATCTTGAGACCCAGTACTTC
NA	TRBJ1-3	TRBV28	NA	CASSPPGVGSGNTIYF	TGTGCCAGCAGTCCGCCGGGTGTCGGCTCTGGAAACACCATATATTTT
TRBD1	TRBJ1-6	TRBV27	few	CASSFGQGVNYNSPLHF	TGTGCCAGCAGTTTCGGACAGGGTGTCAACTATAATTCACCCCTCCACTTT
NA	TRBJ1-2	TRBV5-1	NA	CASSLAGANYGYTF	TGCGCCAGCAGCTTGGCAGGGGCTAACTATGGCTACACCTTC
TRBD1	TRBJ1-5	TRBV19	NA	CASSIALSGGYQPQHF	TGTGCCAGTAGTATAGCTTTATCAGGGGGGTATCAGCCCCAGCATTTT
TRBD2	TRBJ2-3	TRBV2	few	CASTGTSGTFTDTQYF	TGTGCCAGCACCGGGACTAGCGGGACCTTCACAGATACGCAGTATTTT
TRBD2	TRBJ2-2	TRBV9	few	CASSVAASGTGELFF	TGTGCCAGCAGCGTAGCGGCTAGCGGCACCGGGGAGCTGTTTTTT
TRBD2	TRBJ2-5	TRBV27	few	CASSSTRGLAGRETQYF	TGTGCCAGCAGTTCTACCCGGGGACTAGCGGGGCGGGAGACCCAGTACTTC
TRBD1	TRBJ1-5	TRBV7-6	few	CASSPGTGNQPQHF	TGTGCCAGCAGCCCCGGGACAGGTAATCAGCCCCAGCATTTT